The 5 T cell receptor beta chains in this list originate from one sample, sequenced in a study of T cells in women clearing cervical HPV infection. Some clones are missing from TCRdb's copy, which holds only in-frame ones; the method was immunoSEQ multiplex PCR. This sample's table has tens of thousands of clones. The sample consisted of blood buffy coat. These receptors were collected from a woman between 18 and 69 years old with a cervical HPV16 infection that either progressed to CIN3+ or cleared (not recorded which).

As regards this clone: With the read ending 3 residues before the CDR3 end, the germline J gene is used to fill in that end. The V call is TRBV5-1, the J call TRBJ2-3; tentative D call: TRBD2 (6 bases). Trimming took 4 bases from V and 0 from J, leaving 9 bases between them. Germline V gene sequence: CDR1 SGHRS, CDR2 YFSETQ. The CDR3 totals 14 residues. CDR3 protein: CASSAGTSTDTQYF. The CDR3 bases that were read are TGCGCCAGCAGCGCTGGGACTAGCACAGATACG. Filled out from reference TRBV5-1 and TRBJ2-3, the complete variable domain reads KAGVTQTPRYLIKTRGQQVTLSCSPISGHRSVSWYQQTPGQGLQFLFEYFSETQRNKGNFPGRFSGRQFSNSRSEMNVSTLELGDSALYLCASSAGTSTDTQYFGPGTRLTVL.

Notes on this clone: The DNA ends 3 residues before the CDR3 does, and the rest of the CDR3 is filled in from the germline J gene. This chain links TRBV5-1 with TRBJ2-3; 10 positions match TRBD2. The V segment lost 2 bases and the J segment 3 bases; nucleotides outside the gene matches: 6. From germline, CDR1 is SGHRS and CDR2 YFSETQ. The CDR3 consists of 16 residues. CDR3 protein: CASSLKSGGATDTQYF. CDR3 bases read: TGCGCCAGCAGCTTAAAGAGCGGGGGGGCGACAGATACG.

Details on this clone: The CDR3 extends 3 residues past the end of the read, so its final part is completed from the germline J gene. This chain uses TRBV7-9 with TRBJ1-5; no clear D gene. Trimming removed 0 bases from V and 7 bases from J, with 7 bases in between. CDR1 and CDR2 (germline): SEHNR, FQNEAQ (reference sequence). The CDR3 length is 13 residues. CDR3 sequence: CASSLAEGQPQHF. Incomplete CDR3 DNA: TGTGCCAGCAGCTTAGCCGAGGGCCAGCCC.

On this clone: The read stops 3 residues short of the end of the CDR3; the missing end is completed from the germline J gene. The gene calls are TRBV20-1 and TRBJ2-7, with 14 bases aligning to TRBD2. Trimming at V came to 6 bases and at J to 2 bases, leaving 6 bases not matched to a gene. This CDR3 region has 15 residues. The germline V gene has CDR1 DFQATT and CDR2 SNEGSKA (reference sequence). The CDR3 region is CSALMTSGGAYEQYF. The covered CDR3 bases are TGCAGTGCCCTTATGACTAGCGGGGGGGCCTACGAG.

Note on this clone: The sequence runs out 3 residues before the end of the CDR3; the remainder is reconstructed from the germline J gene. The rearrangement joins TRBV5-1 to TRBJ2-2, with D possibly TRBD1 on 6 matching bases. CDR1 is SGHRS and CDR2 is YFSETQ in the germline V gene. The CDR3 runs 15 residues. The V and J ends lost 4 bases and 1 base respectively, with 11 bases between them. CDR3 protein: CASSVRQENTGELFF. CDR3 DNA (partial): TGCGCCAGCAGCGTACGACAGGAGAACACCGGGGAG.